These 7 T cell receptor beta chains were sequenced from one sample in a study of regulatory T cells in long-lasting Graves disease. Arm-PCR of CDR3 regions and iRepertoire HTBI primers were the basis on which TCR beta libraries were built. Each CDR3 protein is one row after TCRdb ran MiXCR on the multiplex PCR reads. The table shows 300,000 or so distinct CDR3 sequences, with about 20% occurring only once. Time point meaning: persistent/refractory GD, antithyroid drugs over 5 years with positive TRAb. The TCR library was prepared using RNA isolated from PBMCs. The sequences come from peripheral blood mononuclear cells (PBMCs), collected when the disease was refractory, from a patient treated with antithyroid drugs. The receptor set was obtained from a female donor with Graves disease.

The CDR3 loop is CASSLGQGLYNEQFF. Written as DNA, the CDR3 is TGTGCCAGCAGCTTGGGACAGGGACTCTACAATGAGCAGTTCTTC. The chain recombines TRBV5-8 with TRBJ2-1, with a weak D call TRBD1 (7 bases). Trimming left V 0 bases short and J 3 bases short, with 10 bases between. Germline CDR1 is SGHTS and CDR2 is YDEGEE. The CDR3 runs to 15 residues. Filled out from reference TRBV5-8 and TRBJ2-1, the complete variable domain reads EAGVTQSPTHLIKTRGQQATLRCSPISGHTSVYWYQQALGLGLQFLLWYDEGEERNRGNFPPRFSGRQFPNYSSELNVNALELEDSALYLCASSLGQGLYNEQFFGPGTRLTVL.

This clonotype was counted at least ten times. The chain carries TRBV12-3 or TRBV12-4 and TRBJ1-5; D ambiguous. The length of the CDR3 is 12 residues. V lost 0 bases and J 7 bases, leaving 4 bases between the germline ends. This chain's CDR3 is CASSLANQPQHF. The CDR3 DNA sequence: TGTGCCAGCAGTTTAGCGAACCAGCCCCAGCATTTT.

This rearrangement joins TRBV10-3 to TRBJ1-3, with 9 bases matching TRBD1. Germline V gene sequence: CDR1 ENHRY, CDR2 SYGVKD. The CDR3 spans 16 residues. Losses at the gene ends were 4 bases for V and 2 bases for J; bases not matched to a gene: 6. The CDR3 sequence: CAISAPDRGAGNTIYF. The CDR3 bases are TGTGCCATCAGTGCCCCGGACAGGGGAGCTGGAAACACCATATATTTT.

As for this clonotype: The junction departs from the called germline gene at one end, perhaps through a read error. J is TRBJ2-2 and V is TRBV2, with 7 bases that match TRBD1. Looked up from germline, CDR1 is SNHLY and CDR2 is FYNNEI. The length of the CDR3 is 19 residues. CDR3 coding DNA: TGTGCCAGCATCACCGATAGGGACAGAAAAGACTCGAACACCGGGGAGCTGGTTTTT. It codes for CASITDRDRKDSNTGELVF. The whole variable domain, filled in from reference TRBV2 and TRBJ2-2, reads EPEVTQTPSHQVTQMGQEVILRCVPISNHLYFYWYRQILGQKVEFLVSFYNNEISEKSEIFDDQFSVERPDGSNFTLKIRSTKLEDSAMYFCASITDRDRKDSNTGELVFGEGSRLTVL.

At least ten counts were recorded for this clonotype. The V call is TRBV2, the J call TRBJ2-2; D is uncertain. This CDR3 spans 13 amino acids. Germline V CDR1 and CDR2: SNHLY, FYNNEI. With 8 bases removed from V and 1 base from J, the gap between germline ends came to 8 bases. The CDR3 sequence is CASCHKNTGELFF. The CDR3 DNA reads as TGTGCCAGCTGCCACAAGAACACCGGGGAGCTGTTTTTT.

The rearrangement uses TRBV7-2 and TRBJ2-2; no clear D. The germline V and J ends were trimmed by 2 bases and 2 bases, with 9 bases remaining between them. CDR3 length equals 15 residues. Germline V gene lookup returns CDR1 SGHTA and CDR2 FQGNSA. The CDR3 DNA reads as TGTGCCAGCAGCTTAAGTCCCCTAAACACCGGGGAGCTGTTTTTT. This codes for CASSLSPLNTGELFF.

This clonotype was counted a few times. The V call is TRBV6-2 or TRBV6-3, the J call TRBJ2-7; no clear D gene. Germline CDR1 and CDR2: MNHEY and SVGEGT. The V end lost 2 bases, the J end lost 3 bases, and 8 bases lay between the germline ends. This CDR3 has 13 residues. CDR3 region: CASSYTSLYEQYF. As DNA, the CDR3 is TGTGCCAGCAGTTACACGAGCCTCTACGAGCAGTACTTC.